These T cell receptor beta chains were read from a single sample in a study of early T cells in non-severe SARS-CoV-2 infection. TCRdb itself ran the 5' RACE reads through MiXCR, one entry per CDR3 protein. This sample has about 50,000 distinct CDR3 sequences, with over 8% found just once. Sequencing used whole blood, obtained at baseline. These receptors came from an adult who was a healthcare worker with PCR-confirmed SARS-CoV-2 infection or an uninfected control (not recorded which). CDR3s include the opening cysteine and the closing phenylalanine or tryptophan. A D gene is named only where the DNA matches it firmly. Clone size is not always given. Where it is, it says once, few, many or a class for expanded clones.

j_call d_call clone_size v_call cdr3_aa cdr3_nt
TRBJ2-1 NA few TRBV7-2 CASSRALAINEQFF TGTGCCAGCAGCCGGGCCTTAGCCATCAATGAGCAGTTCTTC
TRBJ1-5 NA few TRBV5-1 CASSLDGDRNQPQHF TGCGCCAGCAGCTTGGATGGCGACCGCAATCAGCCCCAGCATTTT
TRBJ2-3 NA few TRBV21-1 CASSNLYPRTDTQYF TGTGCCAGCAGCAACCTCTATCCCCGAACAGATACGCAGTATTTT
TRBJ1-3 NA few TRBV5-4 CASSLGAGSGNTIYF TGTGCCAGCAGTCTGGGTGCCGGCTCTGGAAACACCATATATTTT
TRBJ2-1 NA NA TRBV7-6 CASSLVEGSYNEQFF TGTGCCAGCAGCTTAGTAGAGGGGTCCTACAATGAGCAGTTCTTC
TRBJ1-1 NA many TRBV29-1 CSARTDYTEAFF TGCAGCGCTCGGACGGATTACACTGAAGCTTTCTTT
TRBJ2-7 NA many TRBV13 CASSLQGGHEQYF TGTGCCAGCAGCCTACAGGGAGGCCACGAGCAGTACTTC
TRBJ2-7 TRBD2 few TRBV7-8 CASSPPGGEQYF TGTGCCAGCAGCCCGCCGGGGGGGGAGCAGTACTTC
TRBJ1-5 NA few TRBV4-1 CASSQEGTPHQPQHF TGCGCCAGCAGCCAAGAAGGGACACCCCATCAGCCCCAGCATTTT
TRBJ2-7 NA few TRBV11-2 CASSLQGLGFDEQYF TGTGCCAGCAGCTTACAAGGGTTGGGATTCGACGAGCAGTACTTC
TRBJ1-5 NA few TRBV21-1 CASSKGGGPSSNQPQHF TGTGCCAGCAGCAAAGGTGGGGGACCTTCGAGCAATCAGCCCCAGCATTTT
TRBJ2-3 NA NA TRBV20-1 CSADRADTQYF TGCAGTGCCGATAGGGCAGATACGCAGTATTTT
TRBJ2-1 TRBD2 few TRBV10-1 CASSEGLAGGDEQFF TGCGCCAGCAGTGAAGGGCTAGCGGGAGGCGACGAGCAGTTCTTC
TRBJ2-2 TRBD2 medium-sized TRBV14 CASSQWTSGNTGELFF TGTGCCAGCAGCCAATGGACTAGCGGGAACACCGGGGAGCTGTTTTTT
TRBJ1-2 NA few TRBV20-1 CSARALYSGNYGYTF TGCAGTGCTAGAGCCCTGTACTCCGGAAACTATGGCTACACCTTC
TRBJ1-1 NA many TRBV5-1 CASSLAFGEGDTEAFF TGCGCCAGCAGCTTGGCCTTCGGGGAGGGCGACACTGAAGCTTTCTTT
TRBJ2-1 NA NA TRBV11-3 CASSRGPVGNEQFF TGTGCCAGCAGCAGGGGACCAGTCGGAAATGAGCAGTTCTTC
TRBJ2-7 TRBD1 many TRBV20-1 CSASKRQGNSYEQYF TGCAGTGCCTCGAAACGACAGGGAAACTCCTACGAGCAGTACTTC
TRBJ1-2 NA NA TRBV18 CASSPDANRGYGYTF TGTGCCAGCTCACCGGACGCAAATAGGGGGTATGGCTACACCTTC
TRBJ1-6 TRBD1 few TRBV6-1 CASREGQGYSPLHF TGTGCCAGCAGGGAGGGACAGGGGTATTCACCCCTCCACTTT
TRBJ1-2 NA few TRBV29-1 CSVARVGGYTF TGCAGCGTTGCCAGGGTAGGCGGCTACACCTTC
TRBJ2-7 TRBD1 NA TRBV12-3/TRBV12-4 CASRSGTGGTEQYF TGTGCCAGCAGGTCCGGGACAGGGGGTACCGAGCAGTACTTC
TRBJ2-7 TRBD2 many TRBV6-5 CASSYSASGKPYEQYF TGTGCCAGCAGTTACTCCGCTAGCGGGAAGCCGTACGAGCAGTACTTC
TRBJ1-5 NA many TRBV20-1 CSATAWEGPNSNQPQHF TGCAGTGCAACGGCCTGGGAAGGGCCGAATAGCAATCAGCCCCAGCATTTT
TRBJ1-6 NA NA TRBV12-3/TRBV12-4 CASSLAGSPLHF TGTGCCAGCAGTTTAGCGGGTTCACCCCTCCACTTT
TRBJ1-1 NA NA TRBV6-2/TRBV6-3 CASKWKGLFSEAFF TGTGCCAGCAAATGGAAGGGGCTATTTTCTGAAGCTTTCTTT
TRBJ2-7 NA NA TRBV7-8 CASIERWDTDYEQYF TGTGCCAGCATCGAACGCTGGGACACAGACTACGAGCAGTACTTC
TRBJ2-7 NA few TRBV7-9 CASSPRTELYF TGTGCCAGCAGCCCTCGGACAGAGTTGTACTTC
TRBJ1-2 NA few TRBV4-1 CASSPRSQDTYGYTF TGCGCCAGCAGCCCCCGGTCACAGGATACATATGGCTACACCTTC
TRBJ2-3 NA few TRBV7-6 CASSLVKDTQYF TGTGCCAGCAGCTTAGTCAAAGATACGCAGTATTTT
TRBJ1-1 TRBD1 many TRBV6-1 CASSDGDSPEAFF TGTGCCAGCAGTGACGGGGACAGTCCTGAAGCTTTCTTT
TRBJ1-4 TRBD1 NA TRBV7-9 CASSPGQGGGEKLFF TGTGCCAGCAGCCCAGGACAGGGCGGTGGCGAAAAACTGTTTTTT
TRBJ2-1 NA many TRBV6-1 CASSVERGAYNEQFF TGTGCCAGCAGTGTGGAGAGGGGGGCCTACAATGAGCAGTTCTTC
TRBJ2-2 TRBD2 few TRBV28 CASSELAGGDEDLFF TGTGCCAGCAGCGAACTAGCGGGAGGAGATGAGGACCTGTTTTTT
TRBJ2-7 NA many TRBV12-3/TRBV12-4 CASSNRLTPREQYF TGTGCCAGCAGCAACCGACTGACGCCTCGAGAGCAGTACTTC
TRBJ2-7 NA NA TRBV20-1 CSASYEQYF TGCAGTGCGTCCTACGAGCAGTACTTC
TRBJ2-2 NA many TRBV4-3 CASSQGAVNTGELFF TGCGCCAGCAGCCAGGGGGCAGTTAACACCGGGGAGCTGTTTTTT
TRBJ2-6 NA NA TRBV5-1 CASSKDSSTSGANVLTF TGCGCCAGCAGTAAGGACTCTTCCACCTCTGGGGCCAACGTCCTGACTTTC
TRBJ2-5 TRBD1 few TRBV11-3 CASSVGADRGDSETQYF TGTGCCAGCAGCGTAGGCGCCGACAGGGGGGACAGCGAGACCCAGTACTTC
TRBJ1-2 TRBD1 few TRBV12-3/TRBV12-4 CASSLRTGLTGYTF TGTGCCAGCAGTCTAAGGACAGGACTTACGGGCTACACCTTC
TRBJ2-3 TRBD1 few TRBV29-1 CSVGTGLKDTQYF TGCAGCGTGGGGACAGGGTTGAAAGATACGCAGTATTTT
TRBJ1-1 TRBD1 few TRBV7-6 CASSAGQGLVREAFF TGTGCCAGCAGCGCCGGACAGGGGCTCGTCCGTGAAGCTTTCTTT
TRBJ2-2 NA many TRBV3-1 CASSPLAPGELFF TGTGCCAGCAGCCCTCTAGCGCCCGGGGAGCTGTTTTTT
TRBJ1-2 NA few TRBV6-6 CASSYEGENGYTF TGTGCCAGCAGTTACGAAGGGGAAAATGGCTACACCTTC
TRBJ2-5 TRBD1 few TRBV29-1 CSVRTGQETQYF TGCAGCGTGAGGACAGGCCAAGAGACCCAGTACTTC
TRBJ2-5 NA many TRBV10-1 CASGRSVETQYF TGCGCCAGCGGGAGGAGTGTGGAGACCCAGTACTTC
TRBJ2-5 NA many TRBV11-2 CASSPRGAQETQYF TGTGCCAGCAGCCCGCGCGGGGCGCAAGAGACCCAGTACTTC
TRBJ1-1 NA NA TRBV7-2 CASSPQGTRLEAFF TGTGCCAGCAGCCCGCAGGGTACCCGACTTGAAGCTTTCTTT
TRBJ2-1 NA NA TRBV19 CASSINTQGNEQFF TGTGCCAGTAGTATAAACACCCAGGGCAATGAGCAGTTCTTC
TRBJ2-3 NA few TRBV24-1 CATSDFPTDHTQYF TGTGCCACCAGTGATTTCCCGACGGACCATACGCAGTATTTT
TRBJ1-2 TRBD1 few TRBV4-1 CASSQDWGTGVRDGYTF TGCGCCAGCAGCCAAGATTGGGGGACAGGGGTCAGGGATGGCTACACCTTC
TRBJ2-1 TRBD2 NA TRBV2 CASSEPGSGGQEFF TGTGCCAGCAGTGAACCGGGTAGCGGGGGGCAGGAGTTCTTC
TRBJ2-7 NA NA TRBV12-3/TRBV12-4 CASSLGIAGQRAYEQYF TGTGCCAGCAGTTTAGGCATTGCGGGACAGCGAGCCTACGAGCAGTACTTC
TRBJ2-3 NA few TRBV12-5 CASGLVASTDTQYF TGTGCTAGTGGTTTGGTAGCTAGCACAGATACGCAGTATTTT
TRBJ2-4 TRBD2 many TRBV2 CASSALAGEWYF TGTGCCAGCAGCGCTCTAGCGGGGGAATGGTACTTC